The clone carrying this TCR beta chain was counted only a few times. Its antigen is not identified. The sample is drawn from a study of T cells after yellow fever vaccination. Researchers made TCR cDNA using 5'RACE template switching, and this step added a universal primer site and UMIs. TCRdb independently ran MiXCR on the 5' RACE reads; one entry per CDR3 protein. The repertoire includes about 320,000 distinct CDR3 sequences, around 4.3% of them detected once, and approximately 20% sits in the top ten. This CDR3 contains 14 residues. Germline V lookup: CDR1 MNHEY, CDR2 SMNVEV (reference sequence). V shed 7 bases and J shed 7 bases, with 14 bases lying between them. General study points: The presence of abundant clonotypes contaminating from the bulk population was possible in FACS-sorted repertoires.

The source is a man aged 18 to 29 who received the YFV17D yellow fever vaccine. J is TRBJ1-6 and V is TRBV27; the D is unclear. Sequenced here: PBMCs, sampled 15 days after the yellow fever booster vaccination. In DNA form, the CDR3 reads TGTGCCAGCACTCTAGGCTTGAGCAATTCACCCCTCCACTTT. It encodes CASTLGLSNSPLHF.